This T cell receptor beta chain stems from a study of radiotherapy plus CTLA-4 blockade in lung cancer. Points from the study as a whole: Response was reportedly best predicted by early blood T cell clone dynamics, with interferon-beta. There was expansion of tumor-derived TCR clones in blood after radiotherapy plus ipilimumab.

Patients with chemo-refractory metastatic non-small-cell lung cancer received focal radiation plus CTLA-4 blockade with ipilimumab. CDR3 length equals 15 residues. The V and J ends lost 1 base and 2 bases respectively, with 12 bases between them. Germline V gene data show CDR1 as MGHRA and CDR2 as YSYEKL. TCRdb keeps only in-frame clones here, not all; method: immunoSEQ multiplex PCR. The data contain about 73,000 clones, about nine tenths of them seen just once; the ten biggest clones take up 40%. As to this clone: Its antigen is undetermined.

The material sequenced was peripheral blood, taken from a patient treated with radiotherapy plus ipilimumab. The clonotype originates from a human donor with non-small cell lung cancer that progressed on radiotherapy plus ipilimumab. This chain joins TRBV4-1 and TRBJ2-7; possible D gene TRBD1, 5 bases. DNA of the CDR3: TGCGCCAGCAGCCAAGTTACAGGTCATACCTACGAGCAGTACGTC. It translates to CASSQVTGHTYEQYV.